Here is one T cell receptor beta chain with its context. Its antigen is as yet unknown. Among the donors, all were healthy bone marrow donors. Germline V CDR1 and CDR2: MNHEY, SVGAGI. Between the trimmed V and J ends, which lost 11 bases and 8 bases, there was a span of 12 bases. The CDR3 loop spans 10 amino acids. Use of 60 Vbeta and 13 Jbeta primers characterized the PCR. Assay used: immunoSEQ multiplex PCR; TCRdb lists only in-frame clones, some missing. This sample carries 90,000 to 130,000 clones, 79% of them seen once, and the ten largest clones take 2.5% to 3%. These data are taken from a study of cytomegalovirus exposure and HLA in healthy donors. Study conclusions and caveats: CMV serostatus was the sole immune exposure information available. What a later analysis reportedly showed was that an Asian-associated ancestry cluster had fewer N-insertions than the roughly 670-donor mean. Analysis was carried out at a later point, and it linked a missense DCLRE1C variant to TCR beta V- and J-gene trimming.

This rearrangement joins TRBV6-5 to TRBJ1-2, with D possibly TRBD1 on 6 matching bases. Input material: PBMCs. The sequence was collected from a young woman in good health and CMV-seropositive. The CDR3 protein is CALIQGGYTF. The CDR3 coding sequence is TGTGCCCTCATCCAGGGGGGCTACACCTTC.